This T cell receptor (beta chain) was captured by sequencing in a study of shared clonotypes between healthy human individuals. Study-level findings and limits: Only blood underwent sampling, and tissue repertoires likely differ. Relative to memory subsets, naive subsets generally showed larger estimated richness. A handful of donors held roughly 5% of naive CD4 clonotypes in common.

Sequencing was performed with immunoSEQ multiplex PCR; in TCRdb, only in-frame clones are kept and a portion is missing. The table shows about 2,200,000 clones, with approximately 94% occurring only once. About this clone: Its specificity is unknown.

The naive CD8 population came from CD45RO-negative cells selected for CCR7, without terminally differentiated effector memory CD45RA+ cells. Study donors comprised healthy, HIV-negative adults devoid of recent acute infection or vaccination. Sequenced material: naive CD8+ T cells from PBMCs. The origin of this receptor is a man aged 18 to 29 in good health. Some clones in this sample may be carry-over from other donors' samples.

CDR3 sequence: CASSLRDTSGNYNEQFF. CDR3 sequence (DNA): TGTGCCAGCAGCTTAAGGGATACTAGCGGCAACTACAATGAGCAGTTCTTC. The chain recombines TRBV11-2 with TRBJ2-1; TRBD2 matches 8 bases. Germline loops: CDR1 SGHAT, CDR2 FQNNGV. V was clipped by 2 bases and J by 3 bases; unmatched bases: 9. The CDR3 has 17 amino acids.